Listed below are T cell receptor beta chains from one sample, sequenced in a study of blood T cell repertoires in COVID-19. The data were produced by immunoSEQ multiplex PCR, yet TCRdb's version contains in-frame clones alone and is incomplete. The profile covers over 200,000 clones, with 70% to 90% appearing a single time and about 4.5% taken by the ten largest. The specimen sequenced was PBMCs or T cells enriched from blood (not recorded which). The receptors stem from a woman in her twenties or thirties who had been exposed to COVID-19. Each CDR3 is given with its conserved first and last residue. A D gene is named only where the DNA matches it firmly. Not all rows give a size; the values are once, few, many and, for expanded clones, a class.

v_gene	d_gene	abundance	len	j_gene	CDR3nt	CDR3aa
TRBV18	.	.	13	TRBJ2-7	TGTGCCAGCTCACCTACAGGGTGGAACGAGCAGTACTTC	CASSPTGWNEQYF
TRBV27	TRBD2	.	14	TRBJ2-1	TGTGCCAGCAGTTTGGGCGGGGGGCACAATGAGCAGTTCTTC	CASSLGGGHNEQFF
TRBV5-5	TRBD1	.	16	TRBJ2-7	TGTGCCAGCAGCCTCCTGGACAGGGGCCACTCCTACGAGCAGTACTTC	CASSLLDRGHSYEQYF
TRBV18	.	.	13	TRBJ2-7	TGTGCCAGCTCCGACAGGGGAGGGAACGAGCAGTACTTC	CASSDRGGNEQYF
TRBV7-2	.	.	15	TRBJ1-1	TGTGCCAGCAGCTTAGAACACAGTAAGAACACTGAAGCTTTCTTT	CASSLEHSKNTEAFF
TRBV7-2	TRBD2	.	13	TRBJ2-7	TGTGCCAGCATCCTGGGGGGGGGCTACGAGCAGTACTTC	CASILGGGYEQYF
TRBV7-8	.	.	15	TRBJ1-5	TGTGCCAGCAGCGAATATAACCTAAGCAATCAGCCCCAGCATTTT	CASSEYNLSNQPQHF
TRBV12-3/TRBV12-4	.	.	13	TRBJ1-2	TGTGCCAGCAGTTTAGGACAGACTTATGGCTACACCTTC	CASSLGQTYGYTF
TRBV6-5	TRBD1	.	15	TRBJ2-1	TGTGCCAGCAGGCAGGGGGTGGACTCCTACAATGAGCAGTTCTTC	CASRQGVDSYNEQFF
TRBV30	.	.	13	TRBJ1-2	TGTGCCTGGAGCTACAGGGCCTTCTATGGCTACACCTTC	CAWSYRAFYGYTF
TRBV5-1	TRBD2	.	14	TRBJ2-5	TGCGCCAGCAGCGGCGGTGGGGGGGTAGAGACCCAGTACTTC	CASSGGGGVETQYF
TRBV19	TRBD1	.	17	TRBJ1-5	TGTGCCAGTAGTATCAGACAGGGGGGGAATAGCAATCAGCCCCAGCATTTT	CASSIRQGGNSNQPQHF
TRBV14	.	.	12	TRBJ1-1	TGTGCCAGCAGCCAGGACTGGACTGAAGCTTTCTTT	CASSQDWTEAFF
TRBV6-6	TRBD1	.	14	TRBJ1-2	TGTGCCAGCAGTTACTCCGGGACAGGGGGTGGCTACACCTTC	CASSYSGTGGGYTF
TRBV6-1	TRBD2	.	16	TRBJ2-1	TGTGCCAGCAGTGGGTGGGCTAGCGGGAGCGGTGATGAGCAGTTCTTC	CASSGWASGSGDEQFF
TRBV11-2	.	.	14	TRBJ1-6	TGTGCCAGCAGCTTAGCTGCGAGAGCTTCACCCCTCCACTTT	CASSLAARASPLHF
TRBV19	.	.	14	TRBJ1-2	TGTGCCAGTAGTAACCTCGGGGCGCAGGGGCGCTACACCTTC	CASSNLGAQGRYTF
TRBV18	TRBD1	.	15	TRBJ1-1	TGTGCCAGCTCACCCAAAACAGGGGCCGGCACTGAAGCTTTCTTT	CASSPKTGAGTEAFF
TRBV19	TRBD1	once	15	TRBJ2-1	TGTGCCAGTAGTCCTGGACAGGGGAGCTGGAATGAGCAGTTCTTC	CASSPGQGSWNEQFF
TRBV15	.	.	15	TRBJ2-5	TGTGCCACCAGCAGAGATCAGCGGATCCAAGAGACCCAGTACTTC	CATSRDQRIQETQYF
TRBV27	TRBD1	.	14	TRBJ2-7	TGTGCCAGCAGTATGGGGACAGGGCGCTACGAGCAGTACTTC	CASSMGTGRYEQYF
TRBV6-5	.	.	13	TRBJ1-1	TGTGCCAGCAGAGAGGGCATGGACACTGAAGCTTTCTTT	CASREGMDTEAFF
TRBV7-9	.	.	14	TRBJ1-1	TGTGCCAGCAGGCACCACCCAACGGAGACTGAAGCTTTCTTT	CASRHHPTETEAFF
TRBV27	.	.	14	TRBJ2-5	TGTGCCAGCAGTTTAGGTCCAGTGTGGGAGACCCAGTACTTC	CASSLGPVWETQYF
TRBV10-1	.	.	15	TRBJ1-3	TGCGCCACCCAGAGTACAGGGAGCTCTGGAAACACCATATATTTT	CATQSTGSSGNTIYF
TRBV27	.	once	15	TRBJ2-1	TGTGCCAGCAGCACCCCGGGACTCCGAGGCGATGAGCAGTTCTTC	CASSTPGLRGDEQFF
TRBV27	TRBD1	.	15	TRBJ2-4	TGTGCCAGCAGTTCGGGGGGGACAGGGGGAAACATTCAGTACTTC	CASSSGGTGGNIQYF
TRBV27	TRBD1	.	15	TRBJ1-1	TGTGCCAGCAGTTTAGCCCGGGACAGGAACACTGAAGCTTTCTTT	CASSLARDRNTEAFF
TRBV19	.	.	15	TRBJ1-5	TGTGCCAGTAGTTCCAGGACAGATAGCAATCAGCCCCAGCATTTT	CASSSRTDSNQPQHF
TRBV19	TRBD1	.	14	TRBJ1-6	TGTGCCAGTAGCTCGACAGGGAGAAGTTCACCCCTCCACTTT	CASSSTGRSSPLHF
TRBV10-1	.	.	14	TRBJ1-4	TGCGCCAGCAGTGAGGGGCAGGGCGGTGAAAAACTGTTTTTT	CASSEGQGGEKLFF
TRBV3-1/TRBV3-2	TRBD1	.	19	TRBJ1-5	TGTGCCAGCAGCCAAGGGAGGGACAGGGGGCTTACGGGCAATCAGCCCCAGCATTTT	CASSQGRDRGLTGNQPQHF
TRBV30	.	.	13	TRBJ1-5	TGTGCCTGGAGTATGGTACACAATCAGCCCCAGCATTTT	CAWSMVHNQPQHF
TRBV5-1	TRBD1	.	13	TRBJ1-1	TGCGCCAGCAGCTTAATGGACAGGGCTGAAGCTTTCTTT	CASSLMDRAEAFF
TRBV7-8	.	few	14	TRBJ1-2	TGTGCCAGCAGCTCTCTGCAGGGAAACTATGGCTACACCTTC	CASSSLQGNYGYTF
TRBV9	TRBD1	.	14	TRBJ1-3	TGTGCCAGCAGCCCCAGGGACAGGTCGGTCACCATATATTTT	CASSPRDRSVTIYF
TRBV6-5	.	.	13	TRBJ2-7	TGTGCCAGCAGCCTCAGGGGGGCCTACGAGCAGTACTTC	CASSLRGAYEQYF
TRBV5-6	TRBD1	.	16	TRBJ2-7	TGTGCCAGCAGCTCTACAGGGGGCCGGTCGTCCTACGAGCAGTACTTC	CASSSTGGRSSYEQYF
TRBV12-5	.	.	16	TRBJ1-2	TGTGCTAGTGGTCGGGCCCCGGGGACTACTAACTATGGCTACACCTTC	CASGRAPGTTNYGYTF
TRBV12-3/TRBV12-4	.	.	12	TRBJ2-1	TGTGCCAGCAGTTCCTACTCGGATGAGCAGTTCTTC	CASSSYSDEQFF